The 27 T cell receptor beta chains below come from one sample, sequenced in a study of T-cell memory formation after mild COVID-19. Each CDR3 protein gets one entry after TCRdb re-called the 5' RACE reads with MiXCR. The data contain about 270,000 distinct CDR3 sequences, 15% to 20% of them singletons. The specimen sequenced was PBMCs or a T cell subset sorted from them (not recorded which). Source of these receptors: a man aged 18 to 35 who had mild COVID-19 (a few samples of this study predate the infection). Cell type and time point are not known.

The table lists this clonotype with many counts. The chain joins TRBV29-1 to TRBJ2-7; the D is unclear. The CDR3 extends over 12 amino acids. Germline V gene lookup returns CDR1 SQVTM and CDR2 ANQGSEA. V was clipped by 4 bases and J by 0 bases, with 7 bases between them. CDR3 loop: CSVARNSYEQYF. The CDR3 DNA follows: TGCAGCGTTGCTCGGAACTCCTACGAGCAGTACTTC.

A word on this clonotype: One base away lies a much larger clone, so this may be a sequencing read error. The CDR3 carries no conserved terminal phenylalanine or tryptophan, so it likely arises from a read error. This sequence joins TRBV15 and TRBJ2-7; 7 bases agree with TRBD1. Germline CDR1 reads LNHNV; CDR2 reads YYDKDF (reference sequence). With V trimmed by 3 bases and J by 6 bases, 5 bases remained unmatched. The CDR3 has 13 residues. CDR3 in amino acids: CATSRDRSSEQYL. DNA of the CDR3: TGTGCCACCAGCAGGGACAGGTCATCCGAGCAGTACCTC.

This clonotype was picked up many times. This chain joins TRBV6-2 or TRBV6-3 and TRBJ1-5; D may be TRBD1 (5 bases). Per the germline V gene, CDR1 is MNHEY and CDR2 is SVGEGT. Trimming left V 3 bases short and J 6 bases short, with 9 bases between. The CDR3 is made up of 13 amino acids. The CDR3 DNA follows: TGTGCCAGCAGTTATGGGGGGAGTCAGCCCCAGCATTTT. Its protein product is CASSYGGSQPQHF.

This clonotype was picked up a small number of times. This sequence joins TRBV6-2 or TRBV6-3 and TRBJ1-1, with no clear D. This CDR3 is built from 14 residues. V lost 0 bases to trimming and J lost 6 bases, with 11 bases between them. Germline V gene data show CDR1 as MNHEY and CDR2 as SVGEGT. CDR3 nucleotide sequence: TGTGCCAGCAGTTACTCGAAACCATTGGCTGAAGCTTTCTTT. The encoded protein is CASSYSKPLAEAFF.

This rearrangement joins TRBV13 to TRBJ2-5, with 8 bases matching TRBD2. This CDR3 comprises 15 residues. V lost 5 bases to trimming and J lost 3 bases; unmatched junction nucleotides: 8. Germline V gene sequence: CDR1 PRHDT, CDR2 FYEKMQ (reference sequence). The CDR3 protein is CASSPLGAGEETQYF. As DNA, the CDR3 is TGTGCCAGCAGCCCACTCGGAGCGGGAGAAGAGACCCAGTACTTC. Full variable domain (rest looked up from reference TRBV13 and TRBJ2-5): AAGVIQSPRHLIKEKRETATLKCYPIPRHDTVYWYQQGPGQDPQFLISFYEKMQSDKGSIPDRFSAQQFSDYHSELNMSSLELGDSALYFCASSPLGAGEETQYFGPGTRLLVL.

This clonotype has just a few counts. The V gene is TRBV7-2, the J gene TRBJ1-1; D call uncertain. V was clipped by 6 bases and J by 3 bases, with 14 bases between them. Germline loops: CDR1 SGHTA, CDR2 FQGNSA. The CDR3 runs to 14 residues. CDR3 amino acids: CASSLHMGDTEAFF. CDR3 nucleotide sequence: TGTGCCAGCAGTCTACACATGGGAGACACTGAAGCTTTCTTT.

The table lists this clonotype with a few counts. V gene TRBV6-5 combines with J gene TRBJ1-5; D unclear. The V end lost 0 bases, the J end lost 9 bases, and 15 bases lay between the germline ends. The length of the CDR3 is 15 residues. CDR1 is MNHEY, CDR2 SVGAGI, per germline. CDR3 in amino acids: CASSYSKLSLAPQHF. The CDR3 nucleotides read TGTGCCAGCAGTTACTCGAAGCTTTCTCTCGCGCCCCAGCATTTT.

The CDR3 region is CATTPNGQVTDTQYF. The CDR3 DNA is TGTGCCACCACCCCGAACGGACAGGTCACAGATACGCAGTATTTT. The chain combines TRBV7-2 with TRBJ2-3, with 7 bases that match TRBD1. The CDR3 is 15 amino acids. V was clipped by 10 bases and J by 2 bases; unmatched bases: 12. Germline CDR1 is SGHTA and CDR2 is FQGNSA.

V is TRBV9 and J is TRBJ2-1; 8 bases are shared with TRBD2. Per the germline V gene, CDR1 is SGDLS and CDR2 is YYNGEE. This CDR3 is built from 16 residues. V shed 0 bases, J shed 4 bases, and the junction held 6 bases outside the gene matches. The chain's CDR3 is CASSVGRTSGYNEQFF. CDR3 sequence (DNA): TGTGCCAGCAGCGTAGGAAGAACTAGCGGATACAATGAGCAGTTCTTC.

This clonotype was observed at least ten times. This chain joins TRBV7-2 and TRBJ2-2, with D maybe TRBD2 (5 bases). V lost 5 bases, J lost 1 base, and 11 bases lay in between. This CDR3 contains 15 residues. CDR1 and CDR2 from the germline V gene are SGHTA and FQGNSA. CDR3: CASSRVAWNTGELFF. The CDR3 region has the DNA TGTGCCAGCAGCCGAGTAGCGTGGAACACCGGGGAGCTGTTTTTT. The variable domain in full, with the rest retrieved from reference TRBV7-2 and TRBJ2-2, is GAGVSQSPSNKVTEKGKDVELRCDPISGHTALYWYRQSLGQGLEFLIYFQGNSAPDKSGLPSDRFSAERTGGSVSTLTIQRTQQEDSAVYLCASSRVAWNTGELFFGEGSRLTVL.

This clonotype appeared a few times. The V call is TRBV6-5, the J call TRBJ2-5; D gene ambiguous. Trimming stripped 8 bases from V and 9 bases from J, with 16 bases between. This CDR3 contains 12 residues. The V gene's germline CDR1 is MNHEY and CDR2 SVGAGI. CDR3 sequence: CASRATNDAQYF. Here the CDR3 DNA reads TGTGCCAGCCGGGCCACCAACGATGCCCAGTACTTC.

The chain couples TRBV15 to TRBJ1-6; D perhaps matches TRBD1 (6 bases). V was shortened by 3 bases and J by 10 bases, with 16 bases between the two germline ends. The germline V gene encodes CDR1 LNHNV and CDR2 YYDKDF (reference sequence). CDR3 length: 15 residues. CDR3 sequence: CATSRKTGTQSPLHF. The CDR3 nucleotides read TGTGCCACCAGCAGGAAAACAGGGACTCAATCACCCCTCCACTTT.

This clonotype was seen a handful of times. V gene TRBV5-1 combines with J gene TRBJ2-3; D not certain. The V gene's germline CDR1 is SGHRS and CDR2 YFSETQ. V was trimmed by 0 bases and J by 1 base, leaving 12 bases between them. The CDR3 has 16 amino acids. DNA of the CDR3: TGCGCCAGCAGCTTGGAGGTAGGGCTTGGCACAGATACGCAGTATTTT. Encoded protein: CASSLEVGLGTDTQYF. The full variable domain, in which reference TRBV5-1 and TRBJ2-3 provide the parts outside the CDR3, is KAGVTQTPRYLIKTRGQQVTLSCSPISGHRSVSWYQQTPGQGLQFLFEYFSETQRNKGNFPGRFSGRQFSNSRSEMNVSTLELGDSALYLCASSLEVGLGTDTQYFGPGTRLTVL.

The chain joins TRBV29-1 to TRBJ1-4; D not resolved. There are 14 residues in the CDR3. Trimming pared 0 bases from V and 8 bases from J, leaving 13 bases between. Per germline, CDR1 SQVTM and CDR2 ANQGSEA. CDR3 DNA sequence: TGCAGCGTTGAAGATCCGGGCAGGCGGGAAAAACTGTTTTTT. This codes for CSVEDPGRREKLFF.

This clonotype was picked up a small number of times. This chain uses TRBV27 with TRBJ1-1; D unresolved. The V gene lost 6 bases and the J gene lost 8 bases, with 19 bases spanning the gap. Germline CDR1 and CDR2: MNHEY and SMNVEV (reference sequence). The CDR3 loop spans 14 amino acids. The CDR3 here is CASSNGPASPEAFF. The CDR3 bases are TGTGCCAGCAGCAACGGGCCGGCCTCCCCCGAAGCTTTCTTT.

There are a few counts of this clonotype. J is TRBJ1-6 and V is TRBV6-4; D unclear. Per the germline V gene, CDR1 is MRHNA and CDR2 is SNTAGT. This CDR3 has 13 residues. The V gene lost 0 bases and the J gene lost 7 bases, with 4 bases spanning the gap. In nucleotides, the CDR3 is TGTGCCAGCAGTGACTCGTCGAATTCACCCCTCCACTTT. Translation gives CASSDSSNSPLHF.

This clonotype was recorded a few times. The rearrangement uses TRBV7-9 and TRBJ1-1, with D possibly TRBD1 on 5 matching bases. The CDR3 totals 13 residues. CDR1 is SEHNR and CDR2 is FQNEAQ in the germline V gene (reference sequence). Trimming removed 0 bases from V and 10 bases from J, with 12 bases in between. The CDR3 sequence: CASSLAGEGAAFF. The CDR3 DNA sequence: TGTGCCAGCAGCTTAGCGGGGGAGGGCGCAGCTTTCTTT.

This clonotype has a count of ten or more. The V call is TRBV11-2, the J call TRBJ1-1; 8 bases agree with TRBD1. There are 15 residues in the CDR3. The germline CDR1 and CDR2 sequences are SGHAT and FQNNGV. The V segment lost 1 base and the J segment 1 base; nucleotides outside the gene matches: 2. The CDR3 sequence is CASSLAGTGNTEAFF. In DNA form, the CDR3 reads TGTGCCAGCAGCTTAGCCGGGACAGGGAACACTGAAGCTTTCTTT.

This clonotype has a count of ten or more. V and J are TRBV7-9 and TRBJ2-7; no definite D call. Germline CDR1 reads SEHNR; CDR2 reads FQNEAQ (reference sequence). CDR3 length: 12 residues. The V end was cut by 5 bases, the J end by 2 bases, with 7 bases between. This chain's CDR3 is CASSKGTYEQYF. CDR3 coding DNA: TGTGCCAGCAGCAAGGGAACCTACGAGCAGTACTTC.

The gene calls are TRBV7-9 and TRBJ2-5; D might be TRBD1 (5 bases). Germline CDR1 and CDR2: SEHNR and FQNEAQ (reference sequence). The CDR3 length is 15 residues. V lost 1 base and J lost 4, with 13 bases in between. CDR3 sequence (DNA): TGTGCCAGCAGCTTAGGGAATTCGCAGGGAGAGACCCAGTACTTC. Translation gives CASSLGNSQGETQYF.

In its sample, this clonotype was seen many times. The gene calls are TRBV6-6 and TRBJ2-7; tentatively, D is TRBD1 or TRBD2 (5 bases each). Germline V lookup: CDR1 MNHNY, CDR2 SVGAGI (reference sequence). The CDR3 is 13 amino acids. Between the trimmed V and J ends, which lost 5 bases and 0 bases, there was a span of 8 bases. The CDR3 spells CASSRDGSYEQYV. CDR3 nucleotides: TGTGCCAGCAGTCGGGACGGCTCCTACGAGCAGTACGTC.

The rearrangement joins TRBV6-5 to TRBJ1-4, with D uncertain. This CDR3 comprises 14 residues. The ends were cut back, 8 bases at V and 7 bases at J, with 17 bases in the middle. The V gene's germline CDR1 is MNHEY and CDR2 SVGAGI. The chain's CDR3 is CASSSGDTSEKLFF. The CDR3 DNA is TGTGCCAGCTCTTCGGGTGACACGAGTGAAAAACTGTTTTTT.

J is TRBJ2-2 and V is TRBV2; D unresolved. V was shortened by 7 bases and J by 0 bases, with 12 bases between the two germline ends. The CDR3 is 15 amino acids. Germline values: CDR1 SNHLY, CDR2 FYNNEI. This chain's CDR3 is CASNLQTANTGELFF. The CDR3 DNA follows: TGTGCCAGCAATTTACAGACTGCGAACACCGGGGAGCTGTTTTTT.

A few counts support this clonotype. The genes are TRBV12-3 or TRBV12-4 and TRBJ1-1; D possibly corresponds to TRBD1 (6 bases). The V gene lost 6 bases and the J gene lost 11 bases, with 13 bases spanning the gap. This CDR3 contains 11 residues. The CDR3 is CASSPGGAAFF. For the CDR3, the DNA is TGTGCCAGCAGCCCCGGGGGGGCGGCTTTCTTT.

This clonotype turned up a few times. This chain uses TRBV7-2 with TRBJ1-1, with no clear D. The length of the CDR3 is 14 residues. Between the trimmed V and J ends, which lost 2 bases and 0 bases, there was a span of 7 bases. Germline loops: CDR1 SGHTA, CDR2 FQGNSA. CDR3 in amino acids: CASSLRRMNTEAFF. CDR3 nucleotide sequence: TGTGCCAGCAGCTTAAGGCGAATGAACACTGAAGCTTTCTTT. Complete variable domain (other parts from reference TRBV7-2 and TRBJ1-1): GAGVSQSPSNKVTEKGKDVELRCDPISGHTALYWYRQSLGQGLEFLIYFQGNSAPDKSGLPSDRFSAERTGGSVSTLTIQRTQQEDSAVYLCASSLRRMNTEAFFGQGTRLTVV.

Here the CDR3 reads CASSQDETGEDSPLHF. DNA of the CDR3: TGCGCCAGCAGCCAAGACGAAACAGGGGAGGATTCACCCCTCCACTTT. J is TRBJ1-6 and V is TRBV4-3; 7 bases fit TRBD1. Germline V gene data show CDR1 as LGHNA and CDR2 as YSLEER. CDR3 length equals 16 residues. The V gene end was trimmed by 0 bases and the J gene end by 8 bases; junction bases not matched to a gene: 7.

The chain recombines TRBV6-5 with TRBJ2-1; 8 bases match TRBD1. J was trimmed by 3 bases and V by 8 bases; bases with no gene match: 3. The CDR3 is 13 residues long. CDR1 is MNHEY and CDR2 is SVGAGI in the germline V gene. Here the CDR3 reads CASSTGVYNEQFF. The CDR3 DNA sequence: TGTGCCAGCTCGACAGGGGTCTACAATGAGCAGTTCTTC.